The 9 T cell receptor beta chains in this list originate from one sample, sequenced in a study of neoadjuvant nivolumab and ipilimumab in lung cancer. Only in-frame clones appear in the TCRdb table, and some are missing; sequencing was by immunoSEQ multiplex PCR. The sample includes approximately 2,000 clones, 85% seen only once; the top ten take about 2.1%. The specimen was adjacent normal lung tissue, collected after neoadjuvant nivolumab, alone or with ipilimumab, at or shortly before surgery. The receptors originated from an adult with non-small cell lung cancer.

The chain is built from TRBV7-9 and TRBJ2-2, with D possibly being TRBD1 (6 bases). Germline-derived CDR1 and CDR2 are SEHNR and FQNEAQ (reference sequence). Trimming removed 8 bases at V and 1 base at J, with 11 bases between. The CDR3 is 14 amino acids. The chain's CDR3 is CASHGQMNTGELFF. The CDR3 DNA follows: TGTGCCAGCCACGGACAGATGAACACCGGGGAGCTGTTTTTT.

The chain uses TRBV5-1 and TRBJ1-5; tentative D call: TRBD1 (5 bases). Germline assignment: CDR1 SGHRS and CDR2 YFSETQ. V gave up 4 bases and J gave up 6 bases, with 14 bases separating them. CDR3 length equals 14 residues. CDR3 protein: CASSPGHTGQPQHF. The CDR3 nucleotides are TGCGCCAGCAGCCCCGGACATACAGGTCAGCCCCAGCATTTT.

J is TRBJ2-6 and V is TRBV5-4; 8 positions match TRBD2. Germline-derived CDR1 and CDR2 are SGHNT and YYREEE (reference sequence). V shed 2 bases and J 2 bases; nucleotides not matched to a gene: 6. The CDR3 totals 17 residues. This chain's CDR3 is CASSFSGSLTGANVLTF. CDR3 DNA: TGTGCCAGCAGCTTCAGCGGGAGTCTTACTGGGGCCAACGTCCTGACTTTC.

The rearrangement joins TRBV19 to TRBJ1-2, with D uncertain. The ends were cut back, 3 bases at V and 8 bases at J, with 16 bases in the middle. There are 14 residues in the CDR3. Germline V gives CDR1 LNHDA, CDR2 SQIVND (reference sequence). CDR3 sequence (DNA): TGTGCCAGTAGTATTGGAGACGGCCGGGCCGGCTACACCTTC. This encodes CASSIGDGRAGYTF.

This clone was counted a few times. The gene calls are TRBV11-2 and TRBJ1-1; 8 positions agree with TRBD1. V gave up 6 bases and J gave up 4 bases; unmatched junction bases: 7. Germline V gene data show CDR1 as SGHAT and CDR2 as FQNNGV. The CDR3 totals 14 residues. CDR3 sequence (DNA): TGTGCCAGCAGACCGCAGGGGGCGGGCACTGAAGCTTTCTTT. It is translated as CASRPQGAGTEAFF.

The J gene is TRBJ1-1, the V gene TRBV6-1; D remains unclear. This CDR3 comprises 10 residues. V lost 5 bases and J 6 bases, leaving 4 bases between the germline ends. Germline CDR1 and CDR2: MNHNS and SASEGT. The CDR3 nucleotides are TGTGCCAGCAGTAGGGCTGAAGCTTTCTTT. Translated, it gives CASSRAEAFF.

This chain links TRBV7-8 with TRBJ2-3; the match to TRBD1 covers 9 bases. The CDR3 is made up of 15 amino acids. Germline CDR1 is SGHVS and CDR2 is FQNEAQ. V gave up 2 bases and J gave up 3 bases; unmatched junction bases: 3. The CDR3, as DNA: TGTGCCAGCAGCTTAAGACAGGGGGAGACAGATACGCAGTATTTT. Translating it yields CASSLRQGETDTQYF.

There are a few counts of this clone. The chain couples TRBV28 to TRBJ2-7; TRBD2 agrees at 9 bases. Germline loops: CDR1 MDHEN, CDR2 SYDVKM. V lost 3 bases to trimming and J lost 1 base; unmatched junction nucleotides: 10. This CDR3 is 17 amino acids long. The CDR3 reads CASSFSGRGSRSYEQYF. In DNA form, the CDR3 reads TGTGCCAGCAGTTTTAGCGGGAGAGGAAGTAGGTCCTACGAGCAGTACTTC.

V is TRBV7-8 and J is TRBJ2-5; no definite D call. The end of the DNA is better explained by TRBJ2-7, so the J call may be wrong. CDR3 length: 14 amino acids. Germline V CDR1 and CDR2: SGHVS, FQNEAQ. CDR3 sequence (DNA): TGTGCCAGCAGCGTCACAGTCAACAACTACGAGCAGTACTTC. It is translated as CASSVTVNNYEQYF.